These 23 T cell receptor beta chains came from one sample sequenced in a study of T cell responses to AZD1222 COVID-19 vaccine (dated by TCRdb to 2020 to 2022). The library was made by the immunoSEQ multiplex PCR assay. The table was pulled from immuneACCESS by TCRdb, which kept in-frame rearrangements only. Such tables lose some clones; where checked, under half of the loss comes from unresolved V genes, and the rest has no known cause. This sample is represented by around 160,000 clones; about 92% of them were singletons. About 1.9% of the sample belongs to the ten largest clones. The time point label of this sample denotes: baseline before first vaccination. This material consisted of peripheral blood, taken on day 0 of AZD1222 vaccination. The receptors come from an adult in good health.

V is TRBV5-1 and J is TRBJ1-1; D is ambiguous. Trimming left V 4 bases short and J 4 bases short, with 17 bases between. CDR1 is SGHRS and CDR2 is YFSETQ in the germline V gene. The CDR3 length is 15 residues. CDR3 amino acids: CASSPFTTGGTEAFF. In nucleotides, the CDR3 is TGCGCCAGCAGCCCCTTTACGACGGGAGGCACTGAAGCTTTCTTT.

CDR3 loop: CASTPGGLAVYEQYF. CDR3 nucleotides: TGTGCCAGCACCCCGGGGGGACTAGCGGTTTACGAGCAGTACTTC. V is TRBV9 and J is TRBJ2-7; the match to TRBD2 covers 11 bases. The V gene end was trimmed by 6 bases and the J gene end by 4 bases; junction bases not matched to a gene: 9. Germline V gene data show CDR1 as SGDLS and CDR2 as YYNGEE. The CDR3 has 15 residues.

The V gene is TRBV7-9, the J gene TRBJ1-6, with 7 positions matching TRBD1. There are 16 residues in the CDR3. Losses at the gene ends were 1 base for V and 6 bases for J; bases not matched to a gene: 6. CDR1 and CDR2 from the germline V gene are SEHNR and FQNEAQ (reference sequence). CDR3 in DNA: TGTGCCAGCAGCTTAGGACAGGGATTCAGTAATTCACCCCTCCACTTT. This gives the protein CASSLGQGFSNSPLHF.

CDR3 DNA sequence: TGTGCCAGCAGCTTATGGGGAACGGGAAACACCATATATTTT. Translation: CASSLWGTGNTIYF. The chain is built from TRBV7-2 and TRBJ1-3; D remains unclear. The CDR3 runs 14 residues. The V gene lost 2 bases and the J gene lost 4 bases, with 9 bases spanning the gap. Germline V lookup: CDR1 SGHTA, CDR2 FQGNSA.

The chain uses TRBV2 and TRBJ2-3; D unresolved. Trimming removed 4 bases from V and 6 bases from J, with 11 bases in between. There are 13 residues in the CDR3. The germline V gene encodes CDR1 SNHLY and CDR2 FYNNEI. CDR3 DNA: TGTGCCAGCAGTGTAGTGTACGGGGATACGCAGTATTTT. Translating it yields CASSVVYGDTQYF.

This chain uses TRBV7-9 with TRBJ2-7; weak D call: TRBD1 (6 bases). Trimming took 6 bases from V and 1 from J, leaving 16 bases between them. The CDR3 consists of 15 residues. Germline V gene sequence: CDR1 SEHNR, CDR2 FQNEAQ (reference sequence). CDR3 loop: CASRDLRDISYEQYF. The CDR3 coding sequence is TGTGCCAGCAGGGACCTCCGGGACATTTCCTACGAGCAGTACTTC.

The V gene is TRBV25-1, the J gene TRBJ1-3; D unresolved. In germline, CDR1 is MGHDK, CDR2 SYGVNS. V gave up 3 bases and J gave up 0 bases, with 6 bases separating them. This CDR3 is built from 14 residues. The DNA of the CDR3 is TGTGCCAGCAGTGACAGTCGCTCTGGAAACACCATATATTTT. As protein: CASSDSRSGNTIYF.

The CDR3 sequence is CASSLKGFGSEQYF. The CDR3 DNA sequence: TGTGCCAGCAGCTTAAAAGGCTTTGGATCCGAGCAGTACTTC. The chain joins TRBV11-3 to TRBJ2-7, with D unclear. This CDR3 contains 14 residues. Germline V gene data show CDR1 as SGHNT and CDR2 as YENEEA. Between the trimmed V and J ends, which lost 2 bases and 6 bases, there was a span of 14 bases.

V is TRBV3-1 (or the pseudogene TRBV3-2) and J is TRBJ2-4; D unclear. CDR3 length: 15 amino acids. Germline CDR1 LGHDT, CDR2 YNNKEL (reference sequence). V shed 3 bases and J shed 5 bases, with 14 bases lying between them. CDR3 amino acids: CASSHPGQLENIQYF. The CDR3 DNA reads as TGTGCCAGCAGCCACCCCGGGCAGCTCGAAAACATTCAGTACTTC.

The V and J genes are TRBV7-6 and TRBJ2-3; TRBD2 matches 12 bases. Germline V gene lookup returns CDR1 SGHVS and CDR2 FNYEAQ. Trimming removed 3 bases from V and 2 bases from J; junction bases left unmatched: 6. This CDR3 has 17 amino acids. CDR3 DNA sequence: TGTGCCAGCAGCTTGAGGACTAGCGGGGCGTCCACAGATACGCAGTATTTT. Translating gives CASSLRTSGASTDTQYF.

The chain recombines TRBV10-3 with TRBJ1-3; perhaps TRBD1 as D (5 bases). Trimming stripped 6 bases from V and 0 bases from J, with 15 bases between. The CDR3 spans 16 residues. CDR1 is ENHRY, CDR2 SYGVKD, per germline. The CDR3 DNA sequence: TGTGCCATCAGGTCGGGTAGGGACTTCTCTGGAAACACCATATATTTT. This translates into CAIRSGRDFSGNTIYF.

The J gene is TRBJ1-2, the V gene TRBV5-4; 11 bases are a match to TRBD1. The CDR3 has 15 residues. The V gene end was trimmed by 0 bases and the J gene end by 7 bases; junction bases not matched to a gene: 5. The germline CDR1 and CDR2 sequences are SGHNT and YYREEE (reference sequence). CDR3 bases: TGTGCCAGCAGCTTGGTGGGACAGGGGGACGGTGGCTACACCTTC. Translation: CASSLVGQGDGGYTF.

The J gene is TRBJ1-5, the V gene TRBV19; D not resolved. The germline V gene has CDR1 LNHDA and CDR2 SQIVND (reference sequence). Trimming left V 6 bases short and J 7 bases short, with 10 bases between. The CDR3 has 12 residues. The CDR3 DNA reads TGTGCCAGTAGCCTCGGTCCACAGCCCCAGCATTTT. As protein: CASSLGPQPQHF.

The chain combines TRBV2 with TRBJ1-5; D not certain. Germline CDR1 is SNHLY and CDR2 is FYNNEI. The CDR3 spans 13 residues. V lost 3 bases and J 5 bases, leaving 8 bases between the germline ends. This chain's CDR3 is CASSEKGYQPQHF. CDR3 bases: TGTGCCAGCAGTGAGAAGGGTTATCAGCCCCAGCATTTT.

The J gene is TRBJ1-6, the V gene TRBV2, with D hard to call. From germline, CDR1 is SNHLY and CDR2 FYNNEI. There are 15 residues in the CDR3. With 6 bases removed from V and 7 bases from J, the gap between germline ends came to 16 bases. Written as DNA, the CDR3 is TGTGCCAGCAGGAGGTCGGGCTCGCAAAATTCACCCCTCCACTTT. It encodes CASRRSGSQNSPLHF.

This chain joins TRBV10-1 and TRBJ2-1; D is unresolved. This CDR3 has 14 residues. The V end was cut by 0 bases, the J end by 6 bases, with 9 bases between. Germline V CDR1 and CDR2: WNHNN, SYGVQD (reference sequence). Written as DNA, the CDR3 is TGCGCCAGCAGTGAGTCGATCCTGCTCAATGAGCAGTTCTTC. Amino acid sequence: CASSESILLNEQFF.

This clone came up once. The rearrangement uses TRBV30 and TRBJ1-6; 7 positions match TRBD1. Germline assignment: CDR1 GTSNPN and CDR2 SVGIG (reference sequence). The V gene end was trimmed by 2 bases and the J gene end by 13 bases; junction bases not matched to a gene: 14. This CDR3 is 15 amino acids long. For the CDR3, the DNA is TGTGCCTGGAGTTTGGAAGGGGGCGGCGGGGCTCCCCTCCACTTT. It is translated as CAWSLEGGGGAPLHF.

J is TRBJ1-3 and V is TRBV19; 9 bases map to TRBD1. With V trimmed by 4 bases and J by 4 bases, 8 bases remained unmatched. The CDR3 is 16 amino acids. Germline V lookup: CDR1 LNHDA, CDR2 SQIVND (reference sequence). The CDR3: CASSKWGQGSGNTIYF. The CDR3 coding sequence is TGTGCCAGTAGTAAATGGGGACAGGGATCCGGAAACACCATATATTTT.

This sequence joins TRBV5-1 and TRBJ2-1; possibly TRBD1 or TRBD2 for D (5 bases each). V was pared by 7 bases and J by 10 bases, with 21 bases between. The CDR3 spans 14 residues. Per the germline V gene, CDR1 is SGHRS and CDR2 is YFSETQ. CDR3 bases: TGCGCCAGCGCCATTAGCGCCGGGGCGGGCGAGCAGTTCTTC. Its translation: CASAISAGAGEQFF. Drawing the rest from reference TRBV5-1 and TRBJ2-1, the complete variable domain is KAGVTQTPRYLIKTRGQQVTLSCSPISGHRSVSWYQQTPGQGLQFLFEYFSETQRNKGNFPGRFSGRQFSNSRSEMNVSTLELGDSALYLCASAISAGAGEQFFGPGTRLTVL.

The chain recombines TRBV15 with TRBJ2-3; maybe TRBD1 (6 bases). Germline V CDR1 and CDR2: LNHNV, YYDKDF (reference sequence). CDR3 length equals 15 residues. V lost 0 bases and J lost 2, with 9 bases in between. The CDR3: CATSRDGQSTDTQYF. Written as DNA, the CDR3 is TGTGCCACCAGCAGAGATGGACAGTCCACAGATACGCAGTATTTT. The entire variable domain, with the rest obtained from reference TRBV15 and TRBJ2-3, is as follows: DAMVIQNPRYQVTQFGKPVTLSCSQTLNHNVMYWYQQKSSQAPKLLFHYYDKDFNNEADTPDNFQSRRPNTSFCFLDIRSPGLGDTAMYLCATSRDGQSTDTQYFGPGTRLTVL.

The CDR3 spells CASSLVGQTKFF. CDR3 bases: TGTGCCAGCAGTTTAGTAGGGCAGACCAAGTTCTTC. V and J are TRBV12-3 or TRBV12-4 and TRBJ2-1; D unresolved. This CDR3 spans 12 amino acids. Trimming removed 1 base from V and 14 bases from J, with 12 bases in between.

This sequence joins TRBV11-2 and TRBJ1-1, with 7 bases lining up with TRBD1. The CDR3 extends over 14 amino acids. Germline CDR1 SGHAT, CDR2 FQNNGV. With 4 bases clipped from V and 4 bases from J, the junction kept 6 bases outside the gene matches. The CDR3 bases are TGTGCCAGCAGCTCCCGACAGGGATTCACTGAAGCTTTCTTT. Translation gives CASSSRQGFTEAFF.

The chain joins TRBV3-1 (or the pseudogene TRBV3-2) to TRBJ2-1, with D perhaps matching TRBD2 (5 bases). Germline V gives CDR1 LGHDT, CDR2 YNNKEL (reference sequence). CDR3 length: 17 residues. V lost 1 base to trimming and J lost 0 bases, with 13 bases between them. The CDR3 DNA sequence: TGTGCCAGCAGCCAAGTTAAGCGGTCGAGCTCCTACAATGAGCAGTTCTTC. Protein: CASSQVKRSSSYNEQFF.